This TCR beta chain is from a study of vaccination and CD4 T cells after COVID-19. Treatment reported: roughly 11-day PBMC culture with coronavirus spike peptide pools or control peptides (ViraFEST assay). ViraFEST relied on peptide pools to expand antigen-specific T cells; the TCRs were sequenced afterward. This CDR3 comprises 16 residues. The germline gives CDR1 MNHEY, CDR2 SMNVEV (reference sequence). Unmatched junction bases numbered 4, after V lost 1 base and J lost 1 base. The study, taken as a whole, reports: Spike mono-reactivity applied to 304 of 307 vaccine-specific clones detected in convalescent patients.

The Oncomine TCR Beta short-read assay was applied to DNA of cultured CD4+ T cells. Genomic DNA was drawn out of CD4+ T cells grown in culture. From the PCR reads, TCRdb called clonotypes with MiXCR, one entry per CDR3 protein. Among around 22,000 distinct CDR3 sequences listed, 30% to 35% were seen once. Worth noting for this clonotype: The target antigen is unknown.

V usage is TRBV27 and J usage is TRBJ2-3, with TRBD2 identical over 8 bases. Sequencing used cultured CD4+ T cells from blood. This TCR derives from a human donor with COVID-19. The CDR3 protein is CASSLFAGGRTDTQYF. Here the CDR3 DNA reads TGTGCCAGCAGTTTATTTGCGGGGGGCCGCACAGATACGCAGTATTTT.